This T cell receptor beta chain emerged from a study of T cell repertoires in cytomegalovirus infection (dated by TCRdb to about 2019). Background on the whole study: Alongside well-studied HLA-B-restricted epitopes, the peptide stimulations were aimed at recently identified HLA-C-restricted CMV epitopes, whose presentation resists viral immunomodulation. Because public TCR beta signatures pointed to carriage of CMV infection together with the matching HLA type, the HLA type of each donor mattered for the analysis.

Summary of the overall study and its limitations: In both this cohort and an independent roughly 350-donor cohort, the cumulative frequency of public TCR beta family members distinguished carriers of CMV infection plus the relevant HLA type. The ex vivo response was dominated by HLA-C-restricted CMV-specific TCR beta clonotypes, which also provided the single most frequent clonotype in two of eight donors.

Sequencing instrument: Illumina HiSeq 1500. TCRdb reprocessed the public reads (quality trimming at Q25 with fastp, clone calling with MiXCR) and kept in-frame beta chains. Under each unique CDR3 protein, matching rows form one entry showing the most common genes and DNA. This sample has hundreds of thousands of distinct CDR3 sequences in its table, and 31% of those were observed once. The biggest ten clones account for roughly an eighth of the sample. The CDR3 contains 15 residues, cysteine and phenylalanine counted. Just the 45-base CDR3 DNA is kept, in frame starting at base 1. Via the germline V gene, CDR1 is SGHDT and CDR2 YYEEEE. V loses 1 base of germline sequence and J loses 8 bases, and the interval between the two ends is 18 bases. Per the publication, the treatment or condition label means: in vitro stimulation with specific CMV peptide epitopes to enrich CMV-specific T cells. For this clonotype: The clone's antigen remains unknown. No base-level quality is on record; no much larger clone is a single base apart.

The clonotype was recovered from a human donor in good health (CMV status not recorded). Some clones in this sample may be carry-over from other donors' samples. Sequenced material: cultured CD8+ T cells from PBMCs, taken from culture after CMV antigen stimulation. The V and J segments used are TRBV5-6 and TRBJ1-1; the D gene assignment is ambiguous. The nucleotide sequence is given as TGTGCCAGCAGCTTGTCGTGGGCGGCCGACGACGAAGCTTTCTTT. It encodes CASSLSWAADDEAFF. Beyond the CDR3, the reference TRBV5-6 and TRBJ1-1 genes provide the residues; the full variable domain reads: DAGVTQSPTHLIKTRGQQVTLRCSPKSGHDTVSWYQQALGQGPQFIFQYYEEEERQRGNFPDRFSGHQFPNYSSELNVNALLLGDSALYLCASSLSWAADDEAFFGQGTRLTVV.